The clone carrying this T cell receptor (beta chain) was found once. The antigen is unknown. TCRdb's table, derived via immunoSEQ multiplex PCR, lists solely in-frame clones and lacks some. The sample includes roughly 180,000 clones, 85% to 95% seen only once; the top ten take 1.6%. The sample belongs to a study of T cell responses to AZD1222 COVID-19 vaccine. Study-wide results and caveats: Donors were mostly white British, more females; clonal diversity possibly underestimated. Regions 160-218 and 743-854 dominated among vaccine-associated CD4 TCRs spanning spike.

Pooling was applied to second doses at about 4 or about 12 weeks. With 8 bases removed from V and 5 bases from J, the gap between germline ends came to 19 bases. This CDR3 comprises 15 residues. Germline V gene data show CDR1 as LNHNV and CDR2 as YYDKDF (reference sequence). The sequences come from peripheral blood, collected 28 days after the second AZD1222 dose. This receptor was identified in an adult who received the AZD1222 COVID-19 vaccine. The chain couples TRBV15 to TRBJ1-5; D gene ambiguous. The CDR3 coding sequence is TGTGCCACCGCTACCACTTTTGGGGTACATCAGCCCCAGCATTTT. Translated, it gives CATATTFGVHQPQHF.